The 25 T cell receptor beta chains below come from one sample, sequenced in a study of T cells after yellow fever vaccination. From the 5' RACE reads, TCRdb called clonotypes with MiXCR, one entry per CDR3 protein. The sample holds some 350,000 distinct CDR3 sequences, roughly 12% seen once. The sequenced sample was PBMCs, obtained on the day of the first yellow fever vaccination. The receptor set was obtained from a man aged 18-30 years who received the YFV17D yellow fever vaccine.

This clonotype was seen many times. The chain uses TRBV3-1 and TRBJ2-2, with no clear D. V dropped 1 base and J dropped 6 bases, with 0 bases sitting between them. There are 11 residues in the CDR3. From germline, CDR1 is LGHDT and CDR2 YNNKEL (reference sequence). As DNA, the CDR3 is TGTGCCAGCAGCCAAGCCGGGGAGCTGTTTTTT. This translates into CASSQAGELFF.

The V and J genes are TRBV5-6 and TRBJ2-2; tentatively, D is TRBD1 (5 bases). The V gene's germline CDR1 is SGHDT and CDR2 YYEEEE. Between the trimmed V and J ends, which lost 0 bases and 4 bases, there was a span of 10 bases. CDR3 size: 15 residues. The CDR3 sequence is CASSLGQIFTGELFF. CDR3 DNA: TGTGCCAGCAGCTTGGGACAGATATTCACCGGGGAGCTGTTTTTT.

This clonotype turned up a few times. The CDR3 sequence is CASSYSRATHTGELFF. DNA for the CDR3: TGTGCCAGCAGTTACTCGCGTGCAACTCACACCGGGGAGCTGTTTTTT. The rearrangement uses TRBV6-5 and TRBJ2-2; no clear D gene. Germline assignment: CDR1 MNHEY and CDR2 SVGAGI. The CDR3 consists of 16 residues. The V gene lost 0 bases and the J gene lost 3 bases, with 11 bases spanning the gap.

CDR3 region: CASSLAGQGTEAFF. The CDR3 coding sequence is TGTGCCAGCAGCTTAGCCGGACAGGGCACTGAAGCTTTCTTT. The J gene is TRBJ1-1, the V gene TRBV7-2; 8 bases fit TRBD1. Germline assignment: CDR1 SGHTA and CDR2 FQGNSA. The CDR3 spans 14 residues. With 0 bases clipped from V and 4 bases from J, the junction kept 1 base outside the gene matches.

The V and J genes are TRBV6-5 and TRBJ1-6, with D unclear. V gave up 5 bases and J gave up 10 bases, with 9 bases separating them. The CDR3 contains 12 residues. The germline gives CDR1 MNHEY, CDR2 SVGAGI. The CDR3 nucleotides read TGTGCCAGCAGTCCGACCTTCTCACCCCTCCACTTT. This gives the protein CASSPTFSPLHF.

This clonotype was picked up many times. The rearrangement uses TRBV7-2 and TRBJ2-5, with a weak D call TRBD2 (7 bases). Trimming left V 1 base short and J 6 bases short, with 18 bases between. The CDR3 is made up of 16 amino acids. Germline V gives CDR1 SGHTA, CDR2 FQGNSA. The CDR3 spells CASSLDWGGRSKTQYF. As DNA, the CDR3 is TGTGCCAGCAGCTTAGATTGGGGGGGGCGCTCAAAGACCCAGTACTTC.

The V call is TRBV5-6, the J call TRBJ2-6, with D perhaps matching TRBD1 (6 bases). V shed 7 bases and J shed 0 bases, with 23 bases lying between them. The CDR3 covers 19 residues. Germline V lookup: CDR1 SGHDT, CDR2 YYEEEE. DNA for the CDR3: TGTGCCAGCTTATACTGGAGAGGGGGTCTAAACTCTGGGGCCAACGTCCTGACTTTC. It codes for CASLYWRGGLNSGANVLTF. The entire variable domain, with the rest obtained from reference TRBV5-6 and TRBJ2-6, is as follows: DAGVTQSPTHLIKTRGQQVTLRCSPKSGHDTVSWYQQALGQGPQFIFQYYEEEERQRGNFPDRFSGHQFPNYSSELNVNALLLGDSALYLCASLYWRGGLNSGANVLTFGAGSRLTVL.

A remark on this clonotype: One base away lies a much larger clone, so this may be a sequencing read error. Since the CDR3 does not end with the conserved phenylalanine or tryptophan, this likely comes from a read error. The chain links TRBV4-3 to TRBJ2-3; D perhaps matches TRBD1 (6 bases). The CDR3 consists of 12 residues. Per the germline V gene, CDR1 is LGHNA and CDR2 is YSLEER. The V and J ends lost 0 bases and 10 bases respectively, with 8 bases between them. Here the CDR3 DNA reads TGCGCCAGCAGCCAAGACACAGGGCCGCAGTATTCT. Its translation is CASSQDTGPQYS.

The rearrangement uses TRBV4-3 and TRBJ2-1; TRBD2 matches 7 bases. The germline V gene has CDR1 LGHNA and CDR2 YSLEER. CDR3 size: 16 residues. J was trimmed by 2 bases and V by 0 bases; bases with no gene match: 4. Here the CDR3 reads CASSQERLAAYNEQFF. CDR3 in DNA: TGCGCCAGCAGCCAAGAAAGGCTAGCGGCCTACAATGAGCAGTTCTTC.

This clonotype showed up many times. V is TRBV5-1 and J is TRBJ2-2; D perhaps matches TRBD2 (6 bases). Trimming removed 5 bases at V and 3 bases at J, with 14 bases between. The CDR3 has 15 amino acids. Per germline, CDR1 SGHRS and CDR2 YFSETQ. CDR3 residues: CASRPQGGDTGELFF. The CDR3 nucleotides read TGCGCCAGCAGACCTCAAGGCGGGGACACCGGGGAGCTGTTTTTT.

There are a few counts of this clonotype. V is TRBV28 and J is TRBJ1-1, with D uncertain. The V gene lost 6 bases and the J gene lost 2 bases, with 19 bases spanning the gap. The CDR3 length is 16 residues. Germline values: CDR1 MDHEN, CDR2 SYDVKM. DNA for the CDR3: TGTGCCAGCAGCTACCTTAACCCGGGAATCAACACTGAAGCTTTCTTT. Amino acids: CASSYLNPGINTEAFF.

This clonotype was detected a few times. The DNA of the CDR3 is TGTGCCAGCAGCCGCGGGACAGTGGAGACAGATACGCAGTATTTT. Its translation: CASSRGTVETDTQYF. This chain links TRBV11-2 with TRBJ2-3; D is perhaps TRBD1 (7 bases). Germline CDR1 is SGHAT and CDR2 is FQNNGV. The CDR3 extends over 15 amino acids. The V end was cut by 5 bases, the J end by 3 bases, with 15 bases between.

This clonotype was seen a handful of times. The V call is TRBV6-5, the J call TRBJ1-3, with D uncertain. Germline assignment: CDR1 MNHEY and CDR2 SVGAGI. V was trimmed by 0 bases and J by 0 bases, leaving 9 bases between them. This CDR3 region has 16 residues. The chain's CDR3 is CASSYSALSSGNTIYF. The CDR3 DNA follows: TGTGCCAGCAGTTACTCCGCGTTGAGCTCTGGAAACACCATATATTTT.

V is TRBV18 and J is TRBJ2-5; possibly TRBD1 or TRBD2 for D (6 bases each). The germline CDR1 and CDR2 sequences are KGHSH and LQKENI. The CDR3 is made up of 17 amino acids. V was clipped by 4 bases and J by 0 bases, with 18 bases between them. CDR3 bases: TGTGCCAGCTCACTCTCGGTCGGGGGCGCTTACCAAGAGACCCAGTACTTC. Translation: CASSLSVGGAYQETQYF.

This clonotype was seen many times. The chain uses TRBV2 and TRBJ2-5; 8 bases map to TRBD1. Germline V CDR1 and CDR2: SNHLY, FYNNEI. V lost 8 bases and J lost 9; bases outside the gene matches: 5. The CDR3 runs to 11 residues. The DNA of the CDR3 is TGTGCCAGCGGAGTCAGGGGGCCCCAGTACTTC. As protein: CASGVRGPQYF. Complete variable domain (other parts from reference TRBV2 and TRBJ2-5): EPEVTQTPSHQVTQMGQEVILRCVPISNHLYFYWYRQILGQKVEFLVSFYNNEISEKSEIFDDQFSVERPDGSNFTLKIRSTKLEDSAMYFCASGVRGPQYFGPGTRLLVL.

The chain carries TRBV12-3 or TRBV12-4 and TRBJ2-1; 13 bases fit TRBD2. Trimming cost V 8 bases and J 8 bases; bases outside gene matches: 6. The CDR3 totals 14 residues. CDR3: CASALAGGPDEQFF. CDR3 nucleotides: TGTGCCAGCGCACTAGCGGGGGGGCCCGATGAGCAGTTCTTC.

This clonotype was counted at least ten times. The rearrangement links TRBV3-1 to TRBJ2-6, with D unclear. Germline CDR1 is LGHDT and CDR2 is YNNKEL (reference sequence). The CDR3 is 17 amino acids. Trimming took 1 base from V and 3 from J, leaving 13 bases between them. CDR3 in amino acids: CASSQGGGVGGANVLTF. The CDR3 bases are TGTGCCAGCAGCCAAGGAGGCGGTGTTGGTGGGGCCAACGTCCTGACTTTC. Variable domain in full (rest from reference TRBV3-1 and TRBJ2-6): DTAVSQTPKYLVTQMGNDKSIKCEQNLGHDTMYWYKQDSKKFLKIMFSYNNKELIINETVPNRFSPKSPDKAHLNLHINSLELGDSAVYFCASSQGGGVGGANVLTFGAGSRLTVL.

The rearrangement joins TRBV5-1 to TRBJ2-7; unclear D gene. V was pared by 10 bases and J by 6 bases, with 17 bases between. This CDR3 region has 12 residues. Germline V gene lookup returns CDR1 SGHRS and CDR2 YFSETQ. The CDR3 nucleotides are TGCGCCCGCAAATCGGGCCCCTGCGAGCAGTACTTC. Encoded protein: CARKSGPCEQYF. The full variable domain, completed using reference TRBV5-1 and TRBJ2-7, is KAGVTQTPRYLIKTRGQQVTLSCSPISGHRSVSWYQQTPGQGLQFLFEYFSETQRNKGNFPGRFSGRQFSNSRSEMNVSTLELGDSALYLCARKSGPCEQYFGPGTRLTVT.

This clonotype occurred a few times. This chain connects TRBV5-1 to TRBJ2-3; no definite D call. Germline lookup yields CDR1 SGHRS and CDR2 YFSETQ. Trimming left V 0 bases short and J 0 bases short, with 11 bases between. This CDR3 is built from 16 residues. The CDR3 spells CASSLVRHSSTDTQYF. DNA for the CDR3: TGCGCCAGCAGCTTGGTTCGTCACTCTAGCACAGATACGCAGTATTTT.

This clonotype was picked up a small number of times. The rearrangement links TRBV5-6 to TRBJ2-1; TRBD2 aligns across 9 bases. CDR1 and CDR2 from the germline V gene are SGHDT and YYEEEE. Germline trimming cut 6 bases from V and 10 bases from J; bases unmatched to any gene: 5. The CDR3 is 12 residues long. This CDR3 is CASIRSGGEQFF. As DNA, the CDR3 is TGTGCCAGCATTCGGAGCGGGGGGGAGCAGTTCTTC.

This clonotype was recorded a few times. The V call is TRBV20-1, the J call TRBJ1-5, with no clear D. The CDR3 loop spans 11 amino acids. Germline assignment: CDR1 DFQATT and CDR2 SNEGSKA (reference sequence). Trimming left V 3 bases short and J 11 bases short, with 11 bases between. CDR3: CSASLGGSQHF. For the CDR3, the DNA is TGCAGTGCTAGTCTGGGCGGGTCCCAGCATTTT.

This clonotype was seen a few times. CDR3 in DNA: TGTGCCAGCAGCCAAGTAAGTGAAGCTTTCTTT. It codes for CASSQVSEAFF. The V call is TRBV3-1, the J call TRBJ1-1; the D is unclear. Germline CDR1 LGHDT, CDR2 YNNKEL (reference sequence). Trimming took 1 base from V and 7 from J, leaving 4 bases between them. The CDR3 length is 11 residues.

This clonotype came up many times. J is TRBJ1-2 and V is TRBV5-1; a possible D gene is TRBD1 (5 bases). The germline V and J ends were trimmed by 0 bases and 3 bases, with 9 bases remaining between them. The CDR3 totals 14 residues. Germline V lookup: CDR1 SGHRS, CDR2 YFSETQ. The CDR3: CASSLEGKDYGYTF. In nucleotides, the CDR3 is TGCGCCAGCAGCTTGGAGGGGAAGGACTATGGCTACACCTTC.

This clonotype came up a few times. V is TRBV7-2 and J is TRBJ1-1; TRBD1 is a possible D gene (5 bases). The length of the CDR3 is 16 residues. Trimming removed 1 base from V and 3 bases from J, with 15 bases in between. Germline V gene sequence: CDR1 SGHTA, CDR2 FQGNSA. As DNA, the CDR3 is TGTGCCAGCAGCTTAGGAGGGGTGCAGTGGCACACTGAAGCTTTCTTT. Translation gives CASSLGGVQWHTEAFF.

This clonotype was observed a few times. The chain couples TRBV5-1 to TRBJ2-3, with D tentatively TRBD1 (6 bases). The CDR3 totals 14 residues. V lost 7 bases and J lost 5, with 17 bases in between. Germline CDR1 reads SGHRS; CDR2 reads YFSETQ. The CDR3 is CASLPGQGGDTQYF. DNA of the CDR3: TGCGCCAGCCTACCGGGACAAGGGGGAGATACGCAGTATTTT.